This T cell receptor (beta chain) was obtained from a study of beta chain features in type 1 diabetes listed by TCRdb under 2018. Turning to the overall study: No differences in mean age, gender distribution, total cell number or subset yield were found between patients and healthy donors. Whereas all 30 or so donors provided naive and central memory subsets, regulatory and stem cell-like memory subsets were isolated from just 8 patients and about 8 healthy donors. In the study, TCRB repertoires of sorted circulating CD4+ T cell subsets from recently diagnosed type 1 diabetes patients were compared with those of matched healthy donors. Across all samples, almost 110 million sorted cells were examined, and cell number per subset correlated strongly with RNA yield. The study at large found these results: Because cDNA was sequenced instead of genomic DNA, activated cells with high expression could be over-represented, although the groups did not differ in activation or CD3 levels. In all four CD4+ subsets, TCRB CDR3 length was moderately but significantly shorter in type 1 diabetes patients. Because small numbers of individuals were included in the HLA sub-analyses, any influence of HLA type on TCRB rearrangement was left unresolved. Naive, central memory and regulatory TCRB repertoires appeared to be more similar among patients than among healthy donors. Shorter templates might have been favored by PCR, but patient and control samples were amplified and corrected together, so both groups would have been affected equally by any skew. Patients with type 1 diabetes made fewer insertions and deleted more nucleotides at VDJ recombination sites, implying thymic rearrangement abnormalities.

On this clone itself: Its antigen has not been determined. Base qualities are not at hand, and no much larger clone is one base apart.

The V and J ends are trimmed by 1 base and 6 bases, leaving 10 bases between them. CDR1 and CDR2 are drawn from the germline V gene (reference sequence): PRHDT, FYEKMQ. The CDR3 contains 15 residues, cysteine and phenylalanine counted. CDR3 DNA only is kept here, 45 bases in frame from base 1. From each donor, a single peripheral blood sample of about 120 mL on average was drawn into heparinised tubes. Naive, central memory, regulatory and stem cell-like memory CD4+ T cells were sorted on a BD FACSAria II using a panel including CD45RO, CCR7, CD25, CD127, CD95 and CD27. Purity was above 95% for every sorted population. PBMCs were isolated right away by Lymphoprep density gradient centrifugation and were stained directly, without culture. Samples were stained and sorted in pairs, with one healthy donor and one patient per experiment, so that batch effects were minimized. The entire isolated RNA was reverse transcribed using the High Capacity cDNA Reverse Transcription Kit, and thus expressed TCRB transcripts were sequenced. Deep immunoSEQ sequencing was performed on naive, central memory and regulatory T cell samples, with an average of roughly 3.6 million total reads per sample. After sorted cells were lysed in RLT buffer, RNA was extracted with DNase-treated RNeasy Micro or Mini kits, with the choice depending on cell number. Each cell subset was processed on its own to prevent cross-contamination, while patient and healthy donor samples were processed together. The immunoSEQ multiplex PCR was used to amplify TCRB sequences from cDNA, yielding 87-bp fragments that span the CDR3 region. Sequencing of the amplicons was performed on the Illumina HiSeq platform. On the authors' methods: PCR bias was corrected computationally using synthetic template baselines, and reads within Hamming distance 2 were collapsed, with unmergeable singletons discarded. Reads were aligned against IMGT so that V, D and J genes, CDR3 length and insertions or deletions at six rearrangement sites could be assigned. Within each subset, clonotype counts were normalized to sorted cell number, and only after that were true diversity and Gini coefficients computed with the tcR R package. Repertoire sharing was quantified using the overlap coefficient calculated on TCRB nucleotide sequences. Here the immuneACCESS table is served through TCRdb, limited to in-frame sequences with V and J called. Missing clones are a known gap in these copies; in checked studies unresolved V genes cover under half, and the rest lacks a known reason. The D gene and trimming were derived from the DNA, and the V and J assignments and clone size from that table. The table for this sample lists approximately 170,000 clones; approximately 8.1% of them were counted only once. The ten largest account for under 0.55% of the sample.

Sequencing used central memory CD4+ T cells from blood. This clonotype was sampled from a man younger than 35 with type 1 diabetes. Recombination connected TRBV13 to TRBJ1-6; perhaps TRBD1 is the D gene, with 6 bases matching. The sequenced DNA: TGTGCCAGCAGCTTAGACCCAGGGGCTAATTCACCCCTCCACTTT. Translated, this gives CASSLDPGANSPLHF. With all but the CDR3 taken from the reference TRBV13 and TRBJ1-6 genes, the full variable domain is: AAGVIQSPRHLIKEKRETATLKCYPIPRHDTVYWYQQGPGQDPQFLISFYEKMQSDKGSIPDRFSAQQFSDYHSELNMSSLELGDSALYFCASSLDPGANSPLHFGNGTRLTVT.